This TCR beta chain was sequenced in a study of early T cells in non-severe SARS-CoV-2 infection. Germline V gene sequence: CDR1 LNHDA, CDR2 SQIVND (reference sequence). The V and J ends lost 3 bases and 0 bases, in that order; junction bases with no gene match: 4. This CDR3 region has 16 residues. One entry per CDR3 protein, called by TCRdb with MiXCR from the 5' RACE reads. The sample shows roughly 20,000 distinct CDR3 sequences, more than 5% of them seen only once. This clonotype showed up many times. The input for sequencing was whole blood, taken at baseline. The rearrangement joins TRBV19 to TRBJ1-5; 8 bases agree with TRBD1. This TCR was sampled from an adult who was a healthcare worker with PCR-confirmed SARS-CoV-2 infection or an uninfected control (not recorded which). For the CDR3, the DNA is TGTGCCAGTAGTATTGGACAGGGATATAGCAATCAGCCCCAGCATTTT. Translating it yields CASSIGQGYSNQPQHF.